This TCR beta chain was found in a study of Ad26.COV2.S vaccination and SARS-CoV-2 variants (dated by TCRdb to the early 2020s). Broadly, across the study: Donors in the vaccine arm were drawn from COV1001, a multicentre, randomized, double-blind, placebo-controlled phase I-IIa trial testing Ad26.COV2.S in healthy adults. Ad26.COV2.S was given intramuscularly at 5x10^10 or 1x10^11 viral particles, as a single shot or as two shots 56 days apart. TCRbeta repertoire sequencing was used to assess the specificity and breadth of SARS-CoV-2-reactive T cell receptors after Ad26.COV2.S vaccination. The TCR-sequenced set comprised about 32 samples: some 19 Ad26.COV2.S vaccine recipients, 5 placebo recipients and 8 SARS-CoV-2 convalescent individuals. Trial participants were randomized into five groups of five: low-dose or high-dose Ad26.COV2.S given once or twice, or placebo on both occasions. Investigators remained blinded to trial group allocation during experiments and outcome assessment. Paper-wide results and their limitations: Comparable non-spike TCR breadth was observed between vaccine and placebo recipients, consistent with only spike being contained in the vaccine. Higher spike-specific TCR breadth was observed in Ad26.COV2.S recipients than in placebo recipients (P = 0.0014). The study lacked the statistical power to compare responses across vaccine doses or regimens. Substantial breadth of spike-specific CD8+ and CD4+ T cell responses was reported after vaccination. According to the authors, total T cell responses may have been underestimated by the TCR breadth and depth analyses.

In the germline V gene, CDR1 corresponds to SGDLS and CDR2 to YYNGEE. Deletion took 2 bases off V and 6 bases off J, with a span of 14 bases between the germline ends. The CDR3 holds 14 amino acids from the cysteine to the phenylalanine. CDR3 DNA only is kept here, 42 bases in frame from base 1. This clone was detected only a few times. Its antigen is not yet known. There are no base qualities to consult, and no much larger clone falls within one base. The immunoSEQ Assay was used to sequence TCRbeta CDR3 regions. After extraction, genomic DNA underwent amplification by bias-controlled multiplex PCR, followed by high-throughput sequencing. The study's own analysis went as follows. To quantify the absolute abundance of each unique TCRbeta CDR3 region, sequences were collapsed and filtered. T cell fraction was estimated by normalizing TCRbeta template counts to usable DNA, with usable DNA measured through amplification of reference genes found in all nucleated cells. Repertoire TCRs were annotated as SARS-CoV-2-specific when V gene, CDR3 amino acid sequence and J gene were exactly matched to a known reactive TCR set. The reference SARS-CoV-2 TCR set came from MIRA and was filtered for enrichment in COVID-19-positive ImmuneCODE repertoires, removing public or cross-reactive TCRs. Using the MIRA antigens, annotated TCRs were further analysed by specific ORF or by position within an ORF. Breadth was defined as the number of annotated unique rearrangements divided by the total number of unique productive rearrangements, and depth was defined as the summed frequency of the annotated unique rearrangements. Two-sided Wilcoxon rank-sum tests were used to compare TCR breadth between groups. Entries here come from immuneACCESS through TCRdb and include only in-frame sequences with V and J called. Some clones fail to appear in such tables; in the studies checked, an unresolved V gene covers under half of the shortfall, and the cause of the remainder is unknown. V, J and clone size derive from that table, while D and trimming were established from the DNA sequence. Across this sample there are about 220,000 clones, with roughly 90% seen only once. Roughly a tenth of the sample is held by the ten biggest clonotypes.

This sample's treatment or condition label indicates: some 20 received Ad26.COV2.S at low or high dose, single or two shots; about 5 received placebo; per-sample allocation not given. Repertoires of vaccine and placebo recipients were sequenced from samples taken on day 63 after the first injection. In Cohort 1b, fewer than 30 adults aged 18-55 years were enrolled at a single site in Boston, USA, between 29 July and 7 August 2020. As a vaccine, Ad26.COV2.S was a replication-incompetent adenovirus type 26 vector that expressed a prefusion-stabilized SARS-CoV-2 spike protein derived from the original Wuhan strain.

The sequence links TRBV9 to TRBJ1-2; a tentative D call is TRBD1 (6 bases match). The material sequenced was peripheral blood, taken in a trial of Ad26.COV2.S vaccine versus placebo. The receptor comes from a person aged 18-65 years who received the Ad26.COV2.S COVID-19 vaccine or a placebo. The nucleotide sequence is TGTGCCAGCAGCGTGGCAGCACAGGGACATGGCTACACCTTC. It is translated as CASSVAAQGHGYTF.